This TCR beta chain emerged from a study of shared clonotypes between healthy human individuals. This CDR3 contains 15 residues. The germline V gene encodes CDR1 SQVTM and CDR2 ANQGSEA. V was trimmed by 0 bases and J by 3 bases, leaving 12 bases between them. Generated by immunoSEQ multiplex PCR, the TCRdb table keeps only in-frame clones and is missing some. Seen here are roughly 1,800,000 clones, over 85% observed once, and the top ten hold more than 0.9%. The naive CD8 subset, CD45RO-negative cells positively selected for CCR7, excluded terminally differentiated effector memory CD45RA+ cells. The specimen was naive CD8+ T cells sorted from blood. This clonotype originated in a man aged 18 to 29 in good health. The chain is built from TRBV29-1 and TRBJ1-3, with D unresolved. The CDR3 DNA reads as TGCAGCGTTGAAGAAGGTCCGGGTGGTGGAAACACCATATATTTT. Protein product: CSVEEGPGGGNTIYF.